This T cell receptor beta chain appears in the sequencing data of a study of regulatory T cells in long-lasting Graves disease. Whole-study context: Graves' patients who were just diagnosed had used antithyroid drugs for under 3 months. Study observations and caveats: Persistent disease samples used TRBV28, TRBJ1-2 and TRBJ2-5 preferentially.

Combining iRepertoire HTBI primers with Arm-PCR of CDR3 regions, the authors built TCR beta libraries. How the authors handled the data: The samples yielded 62 TRBV and roughly 13 TRBJ segments. Each CDR3 protein is one row after TCRdb ran MiXCR on the multiplex PCR reads. These V and J calls derive from TCRdb rather than the authors' analysis. Here the sample spans 350,000 to 400,000 distinct CDR3 sequences, 15% to 17% being singletons. In this sample, this clonotype turned up many times. The antigen remains undetermined. Documented time point: newly diagnosed GD, antithyroid drugs for less than 3 months. PBMC RNA served as the TCR library source. From an endocrinology department in Xi'an, China, came the patients. The CDR3 has 13 residues. Trimming stripped 3 bases from V and 5 bases from J, with 9 bases between. Germline CDR1 reads SGDLS; CDR2 reads YYNGEE.

The sample consisted of peripheral blood mononuclear cells (PBMCs), taken at new diagnosis, from a patient treated with antithyroid drugs. The gene calls are TRBV9 and TRBJ1-5, with D maybe TRBD1 (5 bases). The sequence came from a female donor with Graves disease. The CDR3: CASSAGPHQPQHF. In DNA, the CDR3 is TGTGCCAGCAGCGCAGGGCCCCATCAGCCCCAGCATTTT.